This record looks at one T cell receptor beta chain sequence and its context. Its binding antigen is unknown. The input lacks base qualities; no much larger clone sits a single base away. TCRbeta CDR3 regions were amplified from genomic DNA by means of the immunoSEQ Assay, a bias-controlled multiplex PCR. In the source study's methods: Nucleated cell counts per sample were estimated from amplification of reference gene primers within the assay. To quantify the absolute abundance of each unique TCRbeta CDR3 rearrangement, sequence reads were collapsed and filtered. For each sample, productive Simpson clonality was calculated as the square root of Simpson's diversity index over productive rearrangements. Here the immuneACCESS table is served through TCRdb, limited to in-frame sequences with V and J called. Missing clones are a known gap in these copies; in checked studies unresolved V genes cover under half, and the rest lacks a known reason. V and J calls and clone size follow that table, whereas D and trimming were derived from the DNA. This sample gives about 200,000 clones in total; 85% to 90% of them show up just once. The ten largest clones add up to 1.2% of the sample.

Trimming takes 3 bases off V and 4 bases off J; junction bases not matched to a gene: 15. From the cysteine through the phenylalanine, the CDR3 covers 20 amino acids. Left in the record is the CDR3 DNA by itself, 60 bases read in frame from the first base. Reading the germline V gene gives CDR1 SGHRS and CDR2 YFSETQ. This entry belongs to a study of blood T cell repertoires in COVID-19 (dated by TCRdb to between 2020 and 2021). Notes on the research overall: The collaborator samples originated in the United States, Italy and Spain and spanned the acute and convalescent phases of COVID-19. The prospective study material was composed of cDNA or gDNA derived from T cells, B-cell-depleted T cells, or PBMCs. A de-identified subject ID, COVID-19 status, age in years and sex were almost always included in the sample metadata. Samples came from the ongoing ImmuneRACE study (first 160 participants) plus 1,254 subjects from 6 global collaborators. Subjects who had been exposed to COVID-19, were actively infected with it, or had recovered from it provided the deeply sampled blood TCRbeta repertoires that made up the dataset. HLA class I and class II types, where available, came from metadata supplied by the sample provider rather than from assay-based typing. The repertoires were made available in a free public database intended to serve as a resource for research on the immune response to SARS-CoV-2.

Findings and caveats that apply to the study as a whole: The quantity of clinical and demographic metadata differed by source and by participant and was supplied without curation.

In the prospective study, participants were roughly 18 to 100 years old, resided in approximately 22 geographic areas of the United States, and were enrolled through a virtual design. In the prospective study, cohorts were assigned on the basis of participant-reported clinical history obtained from a screening survey and a study questionnaire. ImmuneRACE Cohort 3 recovered participants were defined by two consecutive negative NP/OP PCR tests, healthcare professional clearance, or symptom resolution. Mobile phlebotomists in the prospective study collected whole blood, serum and a nasopharyngeal or oropharyngeal swab from every participant. Prospective study participants could optionally give additional blood draws and questionnaires over an approximately two-month period. Before DNA extraction, prospective study blood samples were shipped either frozen or at room temperature.

The sequence was collected from a man aged 25 to 40 who had recovered from COVID-19. The sequenced sample consisted of PBMCs or T cells enriched from blood (not recorded which). The sequence joins TRBV5-1 to TRBJ2-1, with 14 bases aligning to TRBD2. The sequence in DNA is TGCGCCAGCAGCTCCCTCGCTTTGGGACTAGCGGGAGTGGGGTACAATGAGCAGTTCTTC. Its translation is CASSSLALGLAGVGYNEQFF.